Sequencing of this T cell receptor beta chain was carried out in a study of glioma-infiltrating T cells after dendritic cell vaccination. As for the study in general: Patients received autologous tumor lysate-pulsed dendritic cell vaccination between about 2003 and 2012. Dendritic cell vaccine was injected intradermally three times, biweekly.

Concerning this clone: The antigen remains undetermined.

The sample's time point: after dendritic cell vaccination, including at tumor progression/relapse. The primer mix had 60 V beta and 13 J beta primers. Measured with immunoSEQ multiplex PCR; TCRdb has only the in-frame clones, and not every one. Counted here are some 110,000 clones, 90% occurring once; the ten biggest clones make up 2.7%. The germline V and J ends were trimmed by 4 bases and 5 bases, with 17 bases remaining between them. The CDR3 loop spans 16 amino acids. The V gene's germline CDR1 is SGHNT and CDR2 YENEEA. Study-wide results and caveats: Only a small number of patients had complete blood and tumor samples.

The rearrangement joins TRBV11-3 to TRBJ2-2; TRBD2 is a possible D gene (6 bases). The sample here was blood, taken after dendritic cell vaccination. The clonotype was recovered from a human donor with glioblastoma. The CDR3 DNA follows: TGTGCCAGCAGCTCGGGTATCGGGGAGGTTACCGGGGAGCTGTTTTTT. It yields the protein CASSSGIGEVTGELFF. Full variable domain (missing parts from reference TRBV11-3 and TRBJ2-2): EAGVVQSPRYKIIEKKQPVAFWCNPISGHNTLYWYLQNLGQGPELLIRYENEEAVDDSQLPKDRFSAERLKGVDSTLKIQPAELGDSAVYLCASSSGIGEVTGELFFGEGSRLTVL.